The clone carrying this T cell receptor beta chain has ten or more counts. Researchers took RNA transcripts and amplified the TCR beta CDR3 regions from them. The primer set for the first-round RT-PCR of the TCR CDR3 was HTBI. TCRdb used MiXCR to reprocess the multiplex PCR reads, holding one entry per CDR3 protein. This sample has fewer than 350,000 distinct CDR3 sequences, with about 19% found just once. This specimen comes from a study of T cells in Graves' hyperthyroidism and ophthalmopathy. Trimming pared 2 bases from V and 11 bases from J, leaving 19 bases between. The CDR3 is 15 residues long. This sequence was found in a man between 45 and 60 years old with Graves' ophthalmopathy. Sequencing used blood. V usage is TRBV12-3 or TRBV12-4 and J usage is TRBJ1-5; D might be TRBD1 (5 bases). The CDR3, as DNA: TGTGCCAGCAGTTTACAAGGGGTAGGGAAGGCGGCCCAGCATTTT. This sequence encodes CASSLQGVGKAAQHF.